A selection of T cell receptor beta chains follows, all from one sample in a study of blood T cell repertoires in COVID-19. Data came from immunoSEQ multiplex PCR; TCRdb stores just in-frame clones and leaves some out. The repertoire holds approximately 210,000 clones, around 82% seen once, with 2.5% to 3% in the top ten. The sequenced sample was peripheral blood. The receptors shown here come from a man in his fifties with active or convalescent COVID-19. Both conserved end residues are part of each CDR3. D genes are given only for firm matches. Clone size is given for some rows only: seen once, a few or many times, or a class if the clone is expanded.

NA	TRBV18	TRBJ2-7	NA	TGTGCCAGCTCACGGGACTTTCCCTACGAGCAGTACTTC	CASSRDFPYEQYF
NA	TRBV3-1/TRBV3-2	TRBJ2-7	NA	TGTGCCAGCAGCCAATCCGGCTACGAGCAGTACTTC	CASSQSGYEQYF
NA	TRBV28	TRBJ2-7	TRBD2	TGTGCCAGCACCGGACTAGCGGGAGTTAATGCCTACGAGCAGTACTTC	CASTGLAGVNAYEQYF
NA	TRBV7-2	TRBJ1-3	TRBD1	TGTGCCAGCAGCTCCGGCCCGGGTGACAGGGCCTCCGGAAACACCATATATTTT	CASSSGPGDRASGNTIYF
NA	TRBV6-1	TRBJ1-2	NA	TGTGCCAGCAGTGAAATCGTCAGTGGGGCCGGCTACACCTTC	CASSEIVSGAGYTF
NA	TRBV5-1	TRBJ2-3	TRBD2	TGCGCCAGCAGTCACAAACTCGGGGGGACGGTGGATACGCAGTATTTT	CASSHKLGGTVDTQYF
NA	TRBV19	TRBJ1-2	TRBD1	TGTGCCAGTAGTCCCTTGGACAGGGTTGGCTACACCTTC	CASSPLDRVGYTF
NA	TRBV2	TRBJ2-3	TRBD2	TGTGCCAGCAAGGAAGGACTAGCGGGTCCCACAGATACGCAGTATTTT	CASKEGLAGPTDTQYF
NA	TRBV19	TRBJ1-2	TRBD1	TGTGCCAGTAGTATGGGGACAGGGAACTATGGCTACACCTTC	CASSMGTGNYGYTF
NA	TRBV19	TRBJ2-7	TRBD1	TGTGCCAGTAGTCCGGGGACAGGGGTAAAAGGGGAGCAGTACTTC	CASSPGTGVKGEQYF
once	TRBV27	TRBJ2-7	NA	TGTGCCAGCAGTTCCCAGGGTAGCTCCTACGAGCAGTACTTC	CASSSQGSSYEQYF
NA	TRBV5-1	TRBJ2-3	TRBD2	TGCGCCAGCGCACCTCTAGCGGGAGGGGTCACAGATACGCAGTATTTT	CASAPLAGGVTDTQYF
NA	TRBV27	TRBJ2-2	TRBD1	TGTGCCAGCAGTTCCGGACAGGGGATATTTGCCGGGGAGCTGTTTTTT	CASSSGQGIFAGELFF
NA	TRBV27	TRBJ1-2	NA	TGTGCCAGCAGTTTCAACAGTGCCTATGGCTACACCTTC	CASSFNSAYGYTF
NA	TRBV4-1	TRBJ2-5	NA	TGCGCCAGCAGCCAACAGGAGGTGGAGACCCAGTACTTC	CASSQQEVETQYF
NA	TRBV15	TRBJ1-2	NA	TGTGCCACCAGCAGAGACAGGCAATCCTATGGCTACACCTTC	CATSRDRQSYGYTF
many	TRBV3-1/TRBV3-2	TRBJ2-1	NA	TGTGCCAGCAGCCAAGATGAGGCGGTAGACAGTGAGCAGTTCTTC	CASSQDEAVDSEQFF
NA	TRBV6-5	TRBJ2-3	NA	TGTGCCAGCAGTTATCGGGATACGCAGTATTTT	CASSYRDTQYF
NA	TRBV12-3/TRBV12-4	TRBJ1-1	NA	TGTGCCAGCAGTTTCGGCACTGAAGCTTTCTTT	CASSFGTEAFF
NA	TRBV27	TRBJ1-5	TRBD1	TGTGCCAGCCCGGGACAGGGGGTTGAGCCCCAGCATTTT	CASPGQGVEPQHF
NA	TRBV19	TRBJ1-1	NA	TGTGCCAGTAGTATGCCCACTTTGAAAGCTTTCTTT	CASSMPTLKAFF
NA	TRBV30	TRBJ2-7	TRBD1	TGTGCCTGGAGTGTATCAGGGGGCTACGAGCAGTACTTC	CAWSVSGGYEQYF
NA	TRBV6-4	TRBJ2-1	TRBD2	TGTGCCAGCAGCGGGACTAGCGGGGCGTACAATGAGCAGTTCTTC	CASSGTSGAYNEQFF
NA	TRBV29-1	TRBJ1-1	NA	TGCAGCGTTGGGTGGGAGGGAGACACTGAAGCTTTCTTT	CSVGWEGDTEAFF
NA	TRBV25-1	TRBJ2-7	NA	TGTGCCAGCGGCCCCCCGCAGGCGGTGAGGGTCTACGAGCAGTACTTC	CASGPPQAVRVYEQYF
NA	TRBV19	TRBJ2-5	NA	TGTGCCAGTAGCCAGGGGAGGGGACCAAGTGAGACCCAGTACTTC	CASSQGRGPSETQYF